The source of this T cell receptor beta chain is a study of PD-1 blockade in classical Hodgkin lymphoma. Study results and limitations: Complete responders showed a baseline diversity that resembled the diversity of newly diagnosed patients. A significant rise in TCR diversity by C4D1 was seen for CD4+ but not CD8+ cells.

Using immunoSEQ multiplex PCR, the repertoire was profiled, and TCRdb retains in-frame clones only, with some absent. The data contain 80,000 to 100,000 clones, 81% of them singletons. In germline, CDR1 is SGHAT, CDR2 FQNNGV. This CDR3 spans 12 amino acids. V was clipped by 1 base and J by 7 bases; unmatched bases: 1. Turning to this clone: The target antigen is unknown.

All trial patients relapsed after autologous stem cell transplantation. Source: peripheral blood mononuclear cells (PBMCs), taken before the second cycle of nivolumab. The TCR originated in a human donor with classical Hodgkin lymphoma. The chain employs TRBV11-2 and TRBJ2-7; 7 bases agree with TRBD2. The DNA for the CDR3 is TGTGCCAGCAGCTTAGCTAGCGGAGAGCAGTACTTC. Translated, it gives CASSLASGEQYF. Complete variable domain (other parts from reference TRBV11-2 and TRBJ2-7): EAGVAQSPRYKIIEKRQSVAFWCNPISGHATLYWYQQILGQGPKLLIQFQNNGVVDDSQLPKDRFSAERLKGVDSTLKIQPAKLEDSAVYLCASSLASGEQYFGPGTRLTVT.